This TCR beta chain was sequenced during a study of blood T cell repertoires in COVID-19. Study-wide background: Samples of COVID-19 (acute and convalescent) were obtained from the United States, Italy and Spain.

Only one count was recorded for this clone. Deletions cut 1 base from V and 2 bases from J, with 11 bases between. CDR3 length equals 15 residues. Germline V gives CDR1 SGHTA, CDR2 FQGNSA. This table comes from immunoSEQ multiplex PCR, and its TCRdb copy is limited to in-frame clones, with some not included. The sample has some 87,000 clones, roughly 80% seen once. This receptor was identified in a man aged 50-60 years who had recovered from COVID-19. This chain connects TRBV7-2 to TRBJ1-2; D perhaps matches TRBD1 (5 bases). The sequencing sample was made of peripheral blood. DNA of the CDR3: TGTGCCAGCAGCTTAGAGGTTTCAGGGAACTATGGCTACACCTTC. Its translation: CASSLEVSGNYGYTF.